One sample yielded the 2 T cell receptor beta chains listed below, sequenced in a study of blood T cell repertoires in COVID-19. Using immunoSEQ multiplex PCR, the repertoire was profiled, and TCRdb retains in-frame clones only, with some absent. The table shows about 280,000 clones, with about nine tenths occurring only once. The sequencing input was peripheral blood. Every receptor here comes from a woman aged 25 to 45 with COVID-19, enrolled during active disease.

The chain combines TRBV19 with TRBJ2-7; 8 bases are a match to TRBD2. The CDR3 runs 15 residues. Germline CDR1 and CDR2: LNHDA and SQIVND (reference sequence). V gave up 3 bases and J gave up 4 bases; unmatched junction bases: 8. The CDR3 DNA is TGTGCCAGTAGTATGGCGGGAGGACCCCCTTACGAGCAGTACTTC. This sequence encodes CASSMAGGPPYEQYF.

This clone was seen just once. The V and J genes are TRBV2 and TRBJ2-1, with 8 bases aligning to TRBD1. Germline trimming cut 4 bases from V and 7 bases from J; bases unmatched to any gene: 0. The CDR3 consists of 12 residues. In germline, CDR1 is SNHLY, CDR2 FYNNEI. CDR3 in DNA: TGTGCCAGCAGTGGGACAGGGAATGAGCAGTTCTTC. Amino acid sequence: CASSGTGNEQFF.